This T cell receptor (beta chain) comes out of a study of T cell changes during pregnancy in multiple sclerosis. Germline V gene sequence: CDR1 WNHNN, CDR2 SYGVQD (reference sequence). The CDR3 runs to 16 residues. V was clipped by 3 bases and J by 2 bases; unmatched bases: 7. Clones were sequenced by immunoSEQ multiplex PCR, and TCRdb holds only the in-frame ones, with some missing. The table includes about 44,000 clones, roughly nine tenths detected once. This chain uses TRBV10-1 with TRBJ2-1; 7 positions agree with TRBD2. Sequencing was performed on CD4+ T cells from peripheral blood mononuclear cells, taken after pregnancy. This sequence was found in a female donor with multiple sclerosis, enrolled in a pregnancy study. The CDR3 DNA is TGCGCCAGCAGTGAAGCGGGAACTGCCCCCTACAATGAGCAGTTCTTC. This sequence encodes CASSEAGTAPYNEQFF.